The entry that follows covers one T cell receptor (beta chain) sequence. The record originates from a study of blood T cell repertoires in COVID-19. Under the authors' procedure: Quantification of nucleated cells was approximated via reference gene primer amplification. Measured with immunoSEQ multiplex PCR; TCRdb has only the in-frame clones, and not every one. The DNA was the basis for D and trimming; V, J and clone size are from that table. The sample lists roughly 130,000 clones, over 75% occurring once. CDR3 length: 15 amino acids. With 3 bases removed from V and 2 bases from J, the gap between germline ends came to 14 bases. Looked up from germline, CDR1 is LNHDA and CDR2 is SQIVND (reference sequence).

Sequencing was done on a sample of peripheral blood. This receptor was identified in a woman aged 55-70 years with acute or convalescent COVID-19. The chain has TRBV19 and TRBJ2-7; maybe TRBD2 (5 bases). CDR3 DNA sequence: TGTGCCAGTAGTATTAAACAGCGGTGGACCTACGAGCAGTACGTC. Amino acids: CASSIKQRWTYEQYV.